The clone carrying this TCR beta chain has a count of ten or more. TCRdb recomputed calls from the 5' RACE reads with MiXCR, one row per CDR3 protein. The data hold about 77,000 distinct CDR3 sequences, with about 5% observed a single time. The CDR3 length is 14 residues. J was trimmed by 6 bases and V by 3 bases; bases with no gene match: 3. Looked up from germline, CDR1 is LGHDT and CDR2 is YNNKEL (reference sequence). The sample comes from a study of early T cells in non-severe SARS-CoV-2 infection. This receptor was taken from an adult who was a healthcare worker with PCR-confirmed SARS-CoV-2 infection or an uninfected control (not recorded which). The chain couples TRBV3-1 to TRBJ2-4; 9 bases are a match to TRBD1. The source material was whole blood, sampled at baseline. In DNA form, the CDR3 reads TGTGCCAGCAGCCACCCGACAGGGGGAAACATTCAGTACTTC. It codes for CASSHPTGGNIQYF. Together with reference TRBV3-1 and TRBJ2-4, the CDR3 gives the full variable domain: DTAVSQTPKYLVTQMGNDKSIKCEQNLGHDTMYWYKQDSKKFLKIMFSYNNKELIINETVPNRFSPKSPDKAHLNLHINSLELGDSAVYFCASSHPTGGNIQYFGAGTRLSVL.